This T cell receptor beta chain emerged from a study of siplizumab effects on memory and regulatory T cells. Study-level findings and limits: Naive T cells were seemingly more diverse than memory cells, and major contributions to the alloresponse seemed to be made by them. Only a minority of proliferating CD4+ or CD8+ clones had an assignable naive or memory phenotype, with roughly 80-95% lacking one. Unstimulated subset assignment was obtained for only a minor fraction of alloreactive clones.

Comments on this clone: What it recognizes is unknown.

V was pared by 2 bases and J by 3 bases, with 13 bases between. This CDR3 contains 15 residues. The V gene's germline CDR1 is SNHLY and CDR2 FYNNEI. Sequencing of each sample assayed roughly 9.8 x 10^4 TCR templates. The method was immunoSEQ multiplex PCR; TCRdb's version includes in-frame clones alone and lacks a portion of them. The sample shows 90,000 to 110,000 clones, about 93% of them seen only once. The sequenced sample was CD4+ T cells sorted from blood. J is TRBJ1-2 and V is TRBV2; possible D gene TRBD1, 6 bases. This TCR was sampled from a human donor in good health. CDR3 in amino acids: CASSERRGSDYGYTF. The CDR3, as DNA: TGTGCCAGCAGTGAACGCAGGGGATCGGACTATGGCTACACCTTC.